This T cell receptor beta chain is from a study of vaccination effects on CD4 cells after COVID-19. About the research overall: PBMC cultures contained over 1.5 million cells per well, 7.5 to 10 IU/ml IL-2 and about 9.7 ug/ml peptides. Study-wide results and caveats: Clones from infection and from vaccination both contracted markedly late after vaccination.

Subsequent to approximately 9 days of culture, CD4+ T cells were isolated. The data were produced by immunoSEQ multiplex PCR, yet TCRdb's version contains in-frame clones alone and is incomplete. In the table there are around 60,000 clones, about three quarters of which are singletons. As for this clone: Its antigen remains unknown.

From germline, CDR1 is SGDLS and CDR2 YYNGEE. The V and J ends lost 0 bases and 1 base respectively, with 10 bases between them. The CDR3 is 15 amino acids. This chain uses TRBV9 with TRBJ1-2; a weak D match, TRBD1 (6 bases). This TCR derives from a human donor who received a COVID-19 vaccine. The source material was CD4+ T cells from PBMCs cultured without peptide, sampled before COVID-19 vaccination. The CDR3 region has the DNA TGTGCCAGCAGCGTAGAGGTGGACAGTAACTATGGCTACACCTTC. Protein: CASSVEVDSNYGYTF. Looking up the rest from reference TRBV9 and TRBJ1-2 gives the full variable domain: DSGVTQTPKHLITATGQRVTLRCSPRSGDLSVYWYQQSLDQGLQFLIQYYNGEERAKGNILERFSAQQFPDLHSELNLSSLELGDSALYFCASSVEVDSNYGYTFGSGTRLTVV.